The clone carrying this T cell receptor beta chain was observed a handful of times. Its target is not known. Primers: 60 Vbeta forward and 13 Jbeta reverse. Some clones are missing from TCRdb's copy, which holds only in-frame ones; the method was immunoSEQ multiplex PCR. The data hold over 130,000 clones, with over 75% observed a single time. CDR1 is MGHRA and CDR2 is YSYEKL in the germline V gene. J was trimmed by 0 bases and V by 0 bases; bases with no gene match: 8. This CDR3 region has 18 residues. This sample is drawn from a study of cytomegalovirus exposure and HLA in healthy donors. At the level of the study: Earlier findings included roughly 120 million unique TCR beta sequences obtained from 180 million or so T cells.

Study-level results: The study recorded some 160 TCR beta chains that were cytomegalovirus-associated.

The sequenced material came from PBMCs. The rearrangement joins TRBV4-1 to TRBJ2-1, with 7 positions matching TRBD2. The clonotype comes from a man aged 40-55 years in good health and CMV-seronegative. The CDR3: CASSQEERGLVSYNEQFF. The CDR3 DNA sequence: TGCGCCAGCAGCCAAGAGGAGCGGGGACTTGTCTCCTACAATGAGCAGTTCTTC.